The 10 T cell receptor beta chains given below trace back to one sample, sequenced in a study of blood T cell repertoires in COVID-19. Profiled with immunoSEQ multiplex PCR; TCRdb holds only in-frame clones, not every one. Found here are fewer than 400,000 clones, about 87% of them singletons; the top ten hold around 2.9%. Material for sequencing was peripheral blood. These receptors originate from a human donor in a cohort sampled during active COVID-19.

The rearrangement uses TRBV7-2 and TRBJ1-2, with D uncertain. V gave up 3 bases and J gave up 8 bases, with 13 bases separating them. CDR1 is SGHTA, CDR2 FQGNSA, per germline. The CDR3 spans 13 residues. The CDR3, as DNA: TGTGCCAGCAGCTTGGGCCGCTGGTCCGGCTACACCTTC. The encoded protein is CASSLGRWSGYTF.

This chain links TRBV5-4 with TRBJ2-7; 8 bases align to TRBD2. The CDR3 length is 13 residues. Losses at the gene ends were 4 bases for V and 3 bases for J; bases not matched to a gene: 3. Looked up from germline, CDR1 is SGHNT and CDR2 is YYREEE (reference sequence). For the CDR3, the DNA is TGTGCCAGCAGCATTAGCGGGGTCTACGAGCAGTACTTC. Amino acid sequence: CASSISGVYEQYF.

The gene calls are TRBV7-3 and TRBJ2-3, with D possibly being TRBD2 (5 bases). V shed 4 bases and J shed 6 bases, with 11 bases lying between them. The germline V gene encodes CDR1 SGHTA and CDR2 FQGTGA. This CDR3 spans 13 amino acids. The CDR3 spells CASSYSGSDTQYF. The CDR3 bases are TGTGCCAGCAGCTACAGCGGCTCCGATACGCAGTATTTT.

A remark on this clone: A read error may produce the germline difference seen at one junction end. This rearrangement joins TRBV15 to TRBJ2-3, with 7 bases that match TRBD1. The CDR3 spans 16 residues. The germline V gene has CDR1 LNHNV and CDR2 YYDKDF (reference sequence). CDR3 sequence (DNA): TGTGCCACCAGCCGAGACCCGGGACAGATCACAGATACGCAGTATTTT. Translating it yields CATSRDPGQITDTQYF.

The chain links TRBV7-8 to TRBJ2-6; TRBD2 matches at 8 bases. Germline V gives CDR1 SGHVS, CDR2 FQNEAQ. After removal of 5 bases from V and 2 bases from J, the junction contained 11 bases not matched to a gene. The CDR3 runs to 18 residues. DNA for the CDR3: TGTGCCAGCAGCCTCCCGGGACTAGACTTCGCTGGGGCCAACGTCCTGACTTTC. Protein product: CASSLPGLDFAGANVLTF.

The chain joins TRBV7-2 to TRBJ2-7; 10 nucleotides agree with TRBD2. The CDR3 is 16 residues long. The V gene end was trimmed by 5 bases and the J gene end by 0 bases; junction bases not matched to a gene: 7. CDR1 and CDR2 from the germline V gene are SGHTA and FQGNSA. DNA of the CDR3: TGTGCCAGCAGCAGCAGACTAGCGGGTACCTCCTACGAGCAGTACTTC. Amino acid sequence: CASSSRLAGTSYEQYF. Complete variable domain (other parts from reference TRBV7-2 and TRBJ2-7): GAGVSQSPSNKVTEKGKDVELRCDPISGHTALYWYRQSLGQGLEFLIYFQGNSAPDKSGLPSDRFSAERTGGSVSTLTIQRTQQEDSAVYLCASSSRLAGTSYEQYFGPGTRLTVT.

The V call is TRBV3-1 (or the pseudogene TRBV3-2), the J call TRBJ2-1; 10 bases map to TRBD2. The ends lost 8 bases at V and 0 bases at J; junction bases unmatched: 7. Germline CDR1 reads LGHDT; CDR2 reads YNNKEL (reference sequence). This CDR3 is 16 amino acids long. The CDR3 nucleotides read TGTGCCAGCGCCCTAGCGGGGGTAGGCTCCTACAATGAGCAGTTCTTC. Amino acid sequence: CASALAGVGSYNEQFF.

This sequence joins TRBV4-1 and TRBJ2-3, with TRBD2 as a possible D gene (5 bases). Germline lookup yields CDR1 MGHRA and CDR2 YSYEKL. The germline V and J ends were trimmed by 5 bases and 8 bases, with 17 bases remaining between them. The CDR3 contains 14 residues. CDR3 region: CASSKRPLAGTQYF. The CDR3 DNA reads TGCGCCAGCAGCAAAAGGCCCCTAGCCGGTACGCAGTATTTT.

Only one count was recorded for this clone. This chain joins TRBV10-3 and TRBJ2-1, with 8 positions matching TRBD1. This CDR3 has 16 residues. Germline loops: CDR1 ENHRY, CDR2 SYGVKD. With 3 bases clipped from V and 7 bases from J, the junction kept 11 bases outside the gene matches. The CDR3 sequence: CAISDRGQGAVNEQFF. The CDR3 nucleotides are TGTGCCATCAGTGATCGCGGCCAGGGGGCGGTAAATGAGCAGTTCTTC.

The chain links TRBV5-5 to TRBJ1-3; 7 bases are shared with TRBD1. CDR1 is SGHKS, CDR2 YYEKEE, per germline (reference sequence). CDR3 size: 17 residues. J was trimmed by 4 bases and V by 1 base; bases with no gene match: 11. Here the CDR3 DNA reads TGTGCCAGCAGCTTGTCCGCAGGGGGTACAGCCGGAAACACCATATATTTT. Translated: CASSLSAGGTAGNTIYF.